A single sample gave rise to the 32 T cell receptor beta chains below, sequenced in a study of blood T cells in healthy people across ages. A sample-barcoded 5' primer and a J-beta primer mix were used in a second PCR of roughly 7 to 11 cycles. MiXCR, run by TCRdb on the 5' RACE reads, gives a single entry per CDR3 protein. The sample records some 790,000 distinct CDR3 sequences, more than 25% being singletons. Sequencing was carried out using blood. All receptors derive from a woman of 80 years or more in good health.

This clonotype was counted at least ten times. V and J are TRBV29-1 and TRBJ1-2, with D possibly TRBD1 on 5 matching bases. The V end lost 4 bases, the J end lost 8 bases, and 20 bases lay between the germline ends. The CDR3 is 14 residues long. Germline CDR1 is SQVTM and CDR2 is ANQGSEA. The CDR3 loop is CSVGRGVIRRGYTF. In nucleotides, the CDR3 is TGCAGCGTTGGCCGGGGGGTTATAAGGCGCGGCTACACCTTC.

This clonotype showed up many times. The J gene is TRBJ1-5, the V gene TRBV25-1, with a possible D match to TRBD1 (5 bases). V lost 1 base to trimming and J lost 4 bases, with 17 bases between them. The CDR3 runs to 17 residues. Germline CDR1 is MGHDK and CDR2 is SYGVNS. DNA for the CDR3: TGTGCCAGCAGTGAATCGAACCTGGGACGGTCAAATCAGCCCCAGCATTTT. Protein: CASSESNLGRSNQPQHF.

In regard to this clonotype: Just one base apart from a much larger clone, this may be a read error. This chain connects TRBV27 to TRBJ2-7, with TRBD1 matching over 9 bases. Germline values: CDR1 MNHEY, CDR2 SMNVEV (reference sequence). The CDR3 sequence is 18 residues long. The DNA for the CDR3 is TGTGCCGGCAGTTTGCCCGACCGACAGGGGGAACGGTCCTACGAGCAGTACTTC. It translates to CAGSLPDRQGERSYEQYF.

Many counts were recorded for this clonotype. The V and J genes are TRBV24-1 and TRBJ2-6, with D perhaps TRBD1 or TRBD2 (5 bases each). V was shortened by 7 bases and J by 0 bases, with 12 bases between the two germline ends. The CDR3 extends over 16 amino acids. The germline V gene has CDR1 KGHDR and CDR2 SFDVKD. The CDR3 DNA reads as TGTGCCACCAGCCATGGTGGGGGCTCTGGGGCCAACGTCCTGACTTTC. The encoded protein is CATSHGGGSGANVLTF.

Comments on this clonotype: It may be a read error: a sequence one base away is much more abundant. The chain recombines TRBV20-1 with TRBJ2-7; D gene ambiguous. The DNA matches TRBJ2-5 better at its end, which makes the J call doubtful. CDR3 length: 12 amino acids. Germline V gene sequence: CDR1 DFQATT, CDR2 SNEGSKA (reference sequence). The CDR3 bases are TGCAGTGTTAGAGATCTGGGAGAGACCCAGTACTTC. Translation: CSVRDLGETQYF.

Concerning this clonotype itself: A read error is possible here, since a much larger clone lies one base away. The rearrangement links TRBV7-9 to TRBJ2-5; 7 nucleotides agree with TRBD2. The CDR3 runs to 17 residues. Germline assignment: CDR1 SEHNR and CDR2 FQNEAQ (reference sequence). The CDR3 DNA sequence: TGTGCCAGCAGCGTAGCGGTAGTCAGGGAGGGTACGGAGACCCAGTACTTC. Encoded protein: CASSVAVVREGTETQYF.

V usage is TRBV5-1 and J usage is TRBJ1-2; no clear D. The CDR3 spans 14 residues. Germline CDR1 SGHRS, CDR2 YFSETQ. The V gene lost 6 bases and the J gene lost 0 bases, with 12 bases spanning the gap. As DNA, the CDR3 is TGCGCCAGCAACAGCGGCTCATCTAACTATGGCTACACCTTC. Its translation is CASNSGSSNYGYTF.

The V and J genes are TRBV5-1 and TRBJ2-5; TRBD2 might be the D (5 bases). The CDR3 spans 14 residues. Deletions cut 4 bases from V and 2 bases from J, with 12 bases between. Per the germline V gene, CDR1 is SGHRS and CDR2 is YFSETQ. CDR3 sequence reads: CASSLEAFQETQYF. In DNA form, the CDR3 reads TGCGCCAGCAGCCTGGAGGCCTTTCAAGAGACCCAGTACTTC.

The V and J genes are TRBV28 and TRBJ2-5; TRBD1 might be the D (5 bases). The end of the DNA is better explained by TRBJ2-7, so the J call may be wrong. The CDR3 has 12 residues. Per the germline V gene, CDR1 is MDHEN and CDR2 is SYDVKM. CDR3 sequence reads: CASSSPRDEQYF. In DNA form, the CDR3 reads TGTGCCAGCAGTTCCCCCAGGGACGAGCAGTACTTC.

There are many counts of this clonotype. The chain combines TRBV28 with TRBJ2-5; maybe TRBD2 (6 bases). Trimming pared 6 bases from V and 2 bases from J, leaving 22 bases between. This CDR3 is 17 amino acids long. CDR1 is MDHEN and CDR2 is SYDVKM in the germline V gene. CDR3 DNA: TGTGCCAGCAGAGTCGTCGGCGGGGCAGGCATTCAAGAGACCCAGTACTTC. As protein: CASRVVGGAGIQETQYF.

CDR3: CASSLGPGQEQNGYTF. The CDR3 coding sequence is TGCGCCAGCAGCTTGGGTCCGGGACAGGAGCAGAACGGCTACACCTTC. J is TRBJ1-2 and V is TRBV5-1, with 8 bases matching TRBD1. J was trimmed by 8 bases and V by 0 bases; bases with no gene match: 12. Germline V gene sequence: CDR1 SGHRS, CDR2 YFSETQ. The CDR3 consists of 16 residues.

This clonotype was recorded many times. The chain links TRBV20-1 to TRBJ2-5; a possible D gene is TRBD2 (6 bases). The ends were cut back, 6 bases at V and 4 bases at J, with 15 bases in the middle. CDR3 length: 13 amino acids. Germline CDR1 and CDR2: DFQATT and SNEGSKA (reference sequence). The chain's CDR3 is CSAAKTGVETQYF. The CDR3 coding sequence is TGCAGTGCAGCGAAGACGGGGGTAGAGACCCAGTACTTC.

This clonotype was picked up many times. The V gene is TRBV19, the J gene TRBJ1-5; D uncertain. The CDR3 runs 12 residues. V dropped 6 bases and J dropped 0 bases, with 3 bases sitting between them. CDR1 and CDR2 (germline): LNHDA, SQIVND (reference sequence). The CDR3 nucleotides read TGTGCCAGTAGAAATAGCAATCAGCCCCAGCATTTT. Translated, it gives CASRNSNQPQHF.

The genes are TRBV9 and TRBJ1-2; the match to TRBD1 covers 7 bases. V lost 0 bases and J lost 7; bases outside the gene matches: 3. This CDR3 has 13 amino acids. From germline, CDR1 is SGDLS and CDR2 YYNGEE. The CDR3 spells CASSVEQGTGYTF. CDR3 DNA: TGTGCCAGCAGCGTAGAACAGGGGACTGGCTACACCTTC.

The V and J genes are TRBV4-3 and TRBJ1-1; D unclear. The CDR3 totals 13 residues. Germline-derived CDR1 and CDR2 are LGHNA and YSLEER. V was clipped by 1 base and J by 5 bases, with 8 bases between them. The CDR3 loop reads CASSQVTRTEAFF. The CDR3 bases are TGCGCCAGCAGCCAAGTTACAAGGACTGAAGCTTTCTTT.

This clonotype has at least ten counts. The V call is TRBV6-2 or TRBV6-3, the J call TRBJ2-1, with TRBD2 matching over 13 bases. The CDR3 covers 15 residues. CDR1 and CDR2 from the germline V gene are MNHEY and SVGEGT. V lost 6 bases to trimming and J lost 10 bases; unmatched junction nucleotides: 9. The CDR3 here is CASSRLAGGISEQFF. CDR3 DNA sequence: TGTGCCAGCAGCCGACTAGCGGGGGGCATAAGCGAGCAGTTCTTC.

This chain uses TRBV7-9 with TRBJ2-2; D gene uncertain. The CDR3 sequence is 14 residues long. The germline V gene has CDR1 SEHNR and CDR2 FQNEAQ (reference sequence). V gave up 0 bases and J gave up 5 bases, with 7 bases separating them. This chain's CDR3 is CASSLALTTGELFF. Here the CDR3 DNA reads TGTGCCAGCAGCTTAGCGTTGACTACCGGGGAGCTGTTTTTT.

This clonotype was seen at least ten times. The chain recombines TRBV14 with TRBJ2-5; TRBD2 matches at 11 bases. The trim removed 1 base at V and 2 bases at J, leaving 6 bases unmatched. CDR1 and CDR2 from the germline V gene are SGHDN and FVKESK. CDR3 length: 17 amino acids. CDR3 sequence reads: CASSQGGLAGGQETQYF. In DNA, the CDR3 is TGTGCCAGCAGCCAAGGTGGTCTAGCGGGGGGACAAGAGACCCAGTACTTC.

This clonotype has just a few counts. The rearrangement joins TRBV20-1 to TRBJ1-6; TRBD1 matches at 7 bases. This CDR3 is built from 13 residues. Looked up from germline, CDR1 is DFQATT and CDR2 is SNEGSKA (reference sequence). The V segment lost 6 bases and the J segment 6 bases; nucleotides outside the gene matches: 5. The CDR3 here is CSAPGQPNSPLHF. The DNA for the CDR3 is TGCAGTGCCCCGGGACAGCCTAATTCACCCCTCCACTTT.

This clonotype was recorded at least ten times. This sequence joins TRBV10-3 and TRBJ2-1; 12 bases fit TRBD2. CDR1 and CDR2 (germline): ENHRY, SYGVKD. Trimming took 0 bases from V and 7 from J; bases not matched to a gene: 4. The CDR3 runs to 16 residues. CDR3 amino acids: CAISESGLAGRNEQFF. CDR3 in DNA: TGTGCCATCAGTGAGTCAGGACTAGCGGGGAGAAATGAGCAGTTCTTC.

This chain connects TRBV5-1 to TRBJ2-1; D perhaps matches TRBD2 (5 bases). The CDR3 is made up of 14 amino acids. CDR1 is SGHRS and CDR2 is YFSETQ in the germline V gene. V was clipped by 4 bases and J by 8 bases, with 16 bases between them. The CDR3 spells CASSLDTAADEQFF. CDR3 nucleotide sequence: TGCGCCAGCAGCCTAGACACAGCGGCGGATGAGCAGTTCTTC.

This clonotype came up a few times. This sequence joins TRBV18 and TRBJ2-5; tentatively, D is TRBD1 (6 bases). The end of the DNA is better explained by TRBJ2-7, so the J call may be wrong. The CDR3 loop spans 16 amino acids. Germline assignment: CDR1 KGHSH and CDR2 LQKENI. CDR3: CASSPPNTQGTYEQYF. Written as DNA, the CDR3 is TGTGCCAGCTCACCACCGAACACGCAGGGGACGTACGAGCAGTACTTC.

Only a few counts were recorded for this clonotype. The V gene is TRBV11-2, the J gene TRBJ1-2; tentative D call: TRBD1 (6 bases). Germline CDR1 is SGHAT and CDR2 is FQNNGV. Trimming took off 5 bases at V and 7 bases at J, with 17 bases between the two ends. The CDR3 is 14 residues long. The DNA of the CDR3 is TGTGCCAGCAGCCCTGGGGGGGGCGCACGTGGCTACACCTTC. It is translated as CASSPGGGARGYTF.

This clonotype was found a few times. The V gene is TRBV9, the J gene TRBJ1-1; D is perhaps TRBD1 (6 bases). Germline V CDR1 and CDR2: SGDLS, YYNGEE. The ends were cut back, 4 bases at V and 6 bases at J, with 19 bases in the middle. The CDR3 length is 15 residues. The CDR3 here is CASSSPPTPGAEAFF. In DNA form, the CDR3 reads TGTGCCAGCAGCTCCCCTCCGACCCCAGGGGCTGAAGCTTTCTTT.

This chain links TRBV6-2 or TRBV6-3 with TRBJ1-2; the match to TRBD1 covers 10 bases. Germline V gene data show CDR1 as MNHEY and CDR2 as SVGEGT. V shed 4 bases and J 5 bases; nucleotides not matched to a gene: 13. This CDR3 comprises 17 residues. The CDR3 here is CASSFPGQGPAGYGYTF. CDR3 bases: TGTGCCAGCAGTTTCCCGGGACAGGGGCCCGCCGGGTATGGCTACACCTTC.

In its sample, this clonotype was seen a few times. The chain is built from TRBV15 and TRBJ1-1, with unresolved D. The germline gives CDR1 LNHNV, CDR2 YYDKDF (reference sequence). The CDR3 is 15 amino acids. Deletions cut 0 bases from V and 8 bases from J, with 16 bases between. The CDR3 coding sequence is TGTGCCACCAGCAGAGATCTAAGCCGGACTCAGGAAGCTTTCTTT. Protein sequence: CATSRDLSRTQEAFF.

The V gene is TRBV27, the J gene TRBJ2-1; TRBD2 matches 8 bases. Trimming cost V 3 bases and J 5 bases; bases outside gene matches: 6. The CDR3 extends over 15 amino acids. Germline assignment: CDR1 MNHEY and CDR2 SMNVEV (reference sequence). The CDR3 here is CASSFTGTRHNEQFF. For the CDR3, the DNA is TGTGCCAGCAGTTTTACCGGGACTAGGCACAATGAGCAGTTCTTC.

About this clonotype: A read error is possible here, since a much larger clone lies one base away. The DNA for the CDR3 is TGTGCCAGCAGCTTGGACGGTCACTATGGCTACACCTTC. Its translation: CASSLDGHYGYTF. The J gene is TRBJ1-2, the V gene TRBV5-4; D is unresolved. The CDR3 totals 13 residues. V was cut by 0 bases and J by 3 bases, with 6 bases left in between. Per germline, CDR1 SGHNT and CDR2 YYREEE (reference sequence).

Comments on this clonotype: This may be a read error, as it is one base from a much larger clone. The chain couples TRBV7-2 to TRBJ2-7; D may match TRBD1 or TRBD2 (6 bases each). The CDR3 sequence is 14 residues long. The V gene's germline CDR1 is SGHTA and CDR2 FQGNSA. V lost 1 base, J lost 12 bases, and 19 bases lay in between. CDR3 in amino acids: CASSLGGALETRYF. CDR3 coding DNA: TGTGCCAGCAGCTTAGGGGGGGCCCTAGAGACCCGGTACTTC. Using reference TRBV7-2 and TRBJ2-7 for the parts outside the CDR3, the full variable domain is GAGVSQSPSNKVTEKGKDVELRCDPISGHTALYWYRQSLGQGLEFLIYFQGNSAPDKSGLPSDRFSAERTGGSVSTLTIQRTQQEDSAVYLCASSLGGALETRYFGPGTRLTVT.

Many counts were recorded for this clonotype. The CDR3 DNA reads as TGTGCCAGCAGCTTAGCAGGTCAGGGCCCCACAGATACGCAGTATTTT. Amino acids: CASSLAGQGPTDTQYF. The chain links TRBV7-2 to TRBJ2-3, with D possibly TRBD1 on 5 matching bases. The CDR3 is 16 amino acids. Trimming removed 0 bases from V and 2 bases from J, with 12 bases in between. Germline-derived CDR1 and CDR2 are SGHTA and FQGNSA.

As regards this clonotype: This may come from a read error, since a much larger clone is one base off. This sequence joins TRBV5-6 and TRBJ2-4; TRBD1 is a possible D gene (6 bases). V was trimmed by 4 bases and J by 0 bases, leaving 17 bases between them. The CDR3 sequence is 17 residues long. Germline CDR1 and CDR2: SGHDT and YYEEEE. CDR3 nucleotides: TGTGCCAGCAGCCGGGACAAACGAAGTCTAGCCAAAAACATTCAGTACTTC. Encoded protein: CASSRDKRSLAKNIQYF.

This clonotype has a handful of counts. V is TRBV27 and J is TRBJ1-2, with D tentatively TRBD1 (5 bases). V shed 6 bases and J shed 8 bases, with 13 bases lying between them. This CDR3 spans 12 amino acids. CDR1 and CDR2 (germline): MNHEY, SMNVEV (reference sequence). The CDR3 DNA reads TGTGCCAGCAGAGGCACCTGGGGGGGCTACACCTTC. Protein: CASRGTWGGYTF.